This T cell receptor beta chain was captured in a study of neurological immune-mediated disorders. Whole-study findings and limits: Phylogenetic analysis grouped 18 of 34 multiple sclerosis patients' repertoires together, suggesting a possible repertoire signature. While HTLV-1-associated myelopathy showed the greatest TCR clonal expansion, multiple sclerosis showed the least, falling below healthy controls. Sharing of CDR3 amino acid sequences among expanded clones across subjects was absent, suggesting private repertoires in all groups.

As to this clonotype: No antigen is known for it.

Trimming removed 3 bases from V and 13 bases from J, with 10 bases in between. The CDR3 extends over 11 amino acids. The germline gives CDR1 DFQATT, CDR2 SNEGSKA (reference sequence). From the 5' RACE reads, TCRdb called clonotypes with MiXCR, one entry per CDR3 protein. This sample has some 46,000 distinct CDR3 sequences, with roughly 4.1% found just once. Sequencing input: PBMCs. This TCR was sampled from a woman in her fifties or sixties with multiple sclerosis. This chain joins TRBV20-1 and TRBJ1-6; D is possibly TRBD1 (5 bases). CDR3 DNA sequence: TGCAGTGCTAGTGATTGGGGGCCCCTCCACTTT. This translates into CSASDWGPLHF.